Below are 21 T cell receptor beta chains sequenced from a single sample in a study of cytomegalovirus exposure and HLA in healthy donors. With 60 Vbeta and 13 Jbeta primers, the PCR was carried out. Using immunoSEQ multiplex PCR, the repertoire was profiled, and TCRdb retains in-frame clones only, with some absent. The top ten clones hold around 7.7% of a sample with approximately 120,000 clones, around three quarters of them seen once. Material for sequencing was PBMCs. These receptors were collected from a woman aged 50 to 65 in good health and CMV-seropositive.

The chain links TRBV6-1 to TRBJ1-4, with 9 bases fitting TRBD1. This CDR3 has 14 residues. Germline CDR1 MNHNS, CDR2 SASEGT. J gave up 4 bases and V 6 bases, and 3 bases lay outside the gene matches. Here the CDR3 reads CASRSGQGNEKLFF. CDR3 bases: TGTGCCAGCAGGTCGGGACAGGGTAATGAAAAACTGTTTTTT.

The V gene is TRBV9, the J gene TRBJ1-2; TRBD1 matches 10 bases. Unmatched junction bases numbered 9, after V lost 3 bases and J lost 4 bases. Germline lookup yields CDR1 SGDLS and CDR2 YYNGEE. The CDR3 is 16 amino acids. The CDR3 bases are TGTGCCAGCAGCGGAGAAGACAGGGGGCGAGGCTATGGCTACACCTTC. The encoded protein is CASSGEDRGRGYGYTF.

The rearrangement joins TRBV7-3 to TRBJ2-3; maybe TRBD1 (6 bases). The CDR3 consists of 14 residues. Germline CDR1 and CDR2: SGHTA and FQGTGA. Trimming left V 5 bases short and J 1 base short, with 10 bases between. DNA of the CDR3: TGTGCCAGCAGCCAGACAGGAGGCACAGATACGCAGTATTTT. Amino acids: CASSQTGGTDTQYF.

The chain couples TRBV7-6 to TRBJ2-7; no clear D gene. V dropped 5 bases and J dropped 6 bases, with 11 bases sitting between them. Germline CDR1 and CDR2: SGHVS and FNYEAQ. The CDR3 loop spans 12 amino acids. CDR3 bases: TGTGCCAGCAGCCCCCTATCCCTCGAGCAGTACTTC. Its translation is CASSPLSLEQYF. Drawing the rest from reference TRBV7-6 and TRBJ2-7, the complete variable domain is GAGVSQSPRYKVTKRGQDVALRCDPISGHVSLYWYRQALGQGPEFLTYFNYEAQQDKSGLPNDRFSAERPEGSISTLTIQRTEQRDSAMYRCASSPLSLEQYFGPGTRLTVT.

Here the CDR3 DNA reads TGCGCCAGCAGCGACTCAGGGCGGGAACTCACAGATACGCAGTATTTT. Its translation: CASSDSGRELTDTQYF. This chain connects TRBV4-1 to TRBJ2-3, with D possibly matching TRBD2 (6 bases). Germline V CDR1 and CDR2: MGHRA, YSYEKL. V was pared by 5 bases and J by 2 bases, with 17 bases between. CDR3 length: 16 amino acids.

The chain recombines TRBV6-7 with TRBJ1-5; no reliable D call. TRBV6-7 is classed as an ORF, of uncertain function. This CDR3 contains 14 residues. V was pared by 4 bases and J by 0 bases, with 7 bases between. In nucleotides, the CDR3 is TGTGCCAGCAGTTTTCTTGTTAGCAATCAGCCCCAGCATTTT. The encoded protein is CASSFLVSNQPQHF.

CDR3 loop: CATPLGGGDTGELFF. The CDR3 DNA sequence: TGTGCCACCCCTCTGGGGGGAGGCGACACCGGGGAGCTGTTTTTT. The chain recombines TRBV7-9 with TRBJ2-2; possible D gene TRBD2, 6 bases. The germline V gene encodes CDR1 SEHNR and CDR2 FQNEAQ (reference sequence). V lost 10 bases, J lost 3 bases, and 18 bases lay in between. The CDR3 runs 15 residues.

The rearrangement joins TRBV7-9 to TRBJ2-5; 9 nucleotides align to TRBD1. Germline V lookup: CDR1 SEHNR, CDR2 FQNEAQ (reference sequence). J was trimmed by 5 bases and V by 3 bases; bases with no gene match: 4. CDR3 length: 14 amino acids. CDR3 loop: CASSFDRGRETQYF. DNA for the CDR3: TGTGCCAGCAGCTTCGACAGGGGGAGGGAGACCCAGTACTTC.

The CDR3 region is CASSSRWDTNYGYTF. CDR3 nucleotide sequence: TGTGCCAGCAGTTCCCGTTGGGACACTAACTATGGCTACACCTTC. The chain joins TRBV28 to TRBJ1-2, with a possible D match to TRBD1 (6 bases). The CDR3 covers 15 residues. V was trimmed by 4 bases and J by 0 bases, leaving 12 bases between them. Per germline, CDR1 MDHEN and CDR2 SYDVKM.

This chain connects TRBV7-2 to TRBJ1-6; TRBD1 aligns across 10 bases. The CDR3 is 19 amino acids. The V segment lost 4 bases and the J segment 0 bases; nucleotides outside the gene matches: 9. Germline CDR1 SGHTA, CDR2 FQGNSA. CDR3 nucleotides: TGTGCCAGCAGCTCACGCGGGACAGGGGCGAGCTCCTATAATTCACCCCTCCACTTT. This encodes CASSSRGTGASSYNSPLHF.

The CDR3 DNA follows: TGTGCCAGCAGCTTACAGGGGGCAGGGGGCTACACCTTC. Encoded protein: CASSLQGAGGYTF. The V and J genes are TRBV5-4 and TRBJ1-2; 9 positions agree with TRBD1. The ends lost 2 bases at V and 8 bases at J; junction bases unmatched: 4. The CDR3 loop spans 13 amino acids. Germline lookup yields CDR1 SGHNT and CDR2 YYREEE (reference sequence).

The chain couples TRBV6-6 to TRBJ2-7, with 8 bases matching TRBD1. The CDR3 runs 15 residues. Germline lookup yields CDR1 MNHNY and CDR2 SVGAGI (reference sequence). With V trimmed by 4 bases and J by 2 bases, 7 bases remained unmatched. The CDR3 spells CASSFQGATPYEQYF. CDR3 coding DNA: TGTGCCAGCAGTTTTCAGGGGGCCACCCCCTACGAGCAGTACTTC.

The rearrangement links TRBV25-1 to TRBJ2-7, with TRBD1 as a possible D gene (7 bases). The CDR3 consists of 14 residues. The V and J ends lost 8 bases and 2 bases respectively, with 16 bases between them. Germline V gene sequence: CDR1 MGHDK, CDR2 SYGVNS. In DNA form, the CDR3 reads TGTGCCAGCCCTAGGGGGGACAGCGCCTACGAGCAGTACTTC. The encoded protein is CASPRGDSAYEQYF.

The chain uses TRBV6-1 and TRBJ2-7; 7 positions match TRBD1. Per germline, CDR1 MNHNS and CDR2 SASEGT. This CDR3 spans 14 amino acids. With V trimmed by 2 bases and J by 3 bases, 4 bases remained unmatched. Here the CDR3 reads CASSENRQGYEQYF. In DNA, the CDR3 is TGTGCCAGCAGTGAAAATCGACAGGGCTACGAGCAGTACTTC.

This CDR3 is CASSSPTDSHTEAFF. The CDR3 DNA sequence: TGTGCCAGCAGCTCCCCGACAGATTCCCACACTGAAGCTTTCTTT. This chain uses TRBV7-9 with TRBJ1-1; perhaps TRBD1 as D (5 bases). Looked up from germline, CDR1 is SEHNR and CDR2 is FQNEAQ (reference sequence). V lost 4 bases and J lost 3, with 15 bases in between. The CDR3 covers 15 residues.

In DNA, the CDR3 is TGCAGCGTTGCCTTTGGACAGGGGGGGACTTATAGCAATCAGCCCCAGCATTTT. It translates to CSVAFGQGGTYSNQPQHF. The chain has TRBV29-1 and TRBJ1-5, with 10 bases that match TRBD1. The V and J ends lost 4 bases and 0 bases, in that order; junction bases with no gene match: 12. The CDR3 sequence is 18 residues long. Germline V CDR1 and CDR2: SQVTM, ANQGSEA.

CDR3 sequence: CASSLGGQGDYGYTF. The CDR3 DNA follows: TGCGCCAGCAGCTTGGGAGGACAGGGTGACTATGGCTACACCTTC. The chain recombines TRBV5-1 with TRBJ1-2, with TRBD1 matching over 8 bases. The CDR3 runs to 15 residues. Germline CDR1 is SGHRS and CDR2 is YFSETQ. Unmatched junction bases numbered 4, after V lost 0 bases and J lost 3 bases.

This clone was counted a few times. The chain employs TRBV5-4 and TRBJ2-7; 14 nucleotides agree with TRBD2. The V segment lost 7 bases and the J segment 0 bases; nucleotides outside the gene matches: 6. The CDR3 loop spans 16 amino acids. Per germline, CDR1 SGHNT and CDR2 YYREEE (reference sequence). DNA for the CDR3: TGTGCCAGCGGACTAGCGGGAGGCCTCAGCTCCTACGAGCAGTACTTC. Translated: CASGLAGGLSSYEQYF.

This chain uses TRBV19 with TRBJ2-7; 9 bases fit TRBD1. With V trimmed by 5 bases and J by 6 bases, 11 bases remained unmatched. Germline V gene data show CDR1 as LNHDA and CDR2 as SQIVND (reference sequence). This CDR3 is built from 15 residues. CDR3 sequence reads: CASSLPGQGSTEQYF. The CDR3 nucleotides read TGTGCCAGTAGTCTACCGGGACAGGGCTCAACCGAGCAGTACTTC. Together with reference TRBV19 and TRBJ2-7, the CDR3 gives the full variable domain: DGGITQSPKYLFRKEGQNVTLSCEQNLNHDAMYWYRQDPGQGLRLIYYSQIVNDFQKGDIAEGYSVSREKKESFPLTVTSAQKNPTAFYLCASSLPGQGSTEQYFGPGTRLTVT.

The rearrangement uses TRBV28 and TRBJ1-1; no definite D call. There are 12 residues in the CDR3. V dropped 5 bases and J dropped 4 bases, with 8 bases sitting between them. Germline V gene sequence: CDR1 MDHEN, CDR2 SYDVKM. In DNA, the CDR3 is TGTGCCAGCAGTCCAAGAGTCACTGAAGCTTTCTTT. Encoded protein: CASSPRVTEAFF.

This clone has a handful of counts. The chain has TRBV4-1 and TRBJ2-3, with 13 bases that match TRBD2. Trimming took 1 base from V and 4 from J; bases not matched to a gene: 5. The CDR3 contains 17 residues. Germline V gene sequence: CDR1 MGHRA, CDR2 YSYEKL. The chain's CDR3 is CASSQGVGTSGADTQYF. CDR3 in DNA: TGCGCCAGCAGCCAAGGGGTAGGGACTAGCGGGGCAGATACGCAGTATTTT.